This T cell receptor beta chain was sequenced in a study of T cell changes during pregnancy in multiple sclerosis. Here immunoSEQ multiplex PCR was the method, and the copy in TCRdb shows in-frame clones only, minus some. The sample carries over 90,000 clones, roughly 93% recorded once. The germline CDR1 and CDR2 sequences are MNHEY and SMNVEV (reference sequence). Losses at the gene ends were 5 bases for V and 3 bases for J; bases not matched to a gene: 8. This CDR3 has 16 residues. The receptor was isolated from a female donor with multiple sclerosis, enrolled in a pregnancy study. The specimen was peripheral blood, collected after pregnancy. V and J are TRBV27 and TRBJ2-2; TRBD1 aligns across 8 bases. Written as DNA, the CDR3 is TGTGCCAGCAGTCCATGGACAGGGTCGGACACCGGGGAGCTGTTTTTT. Translated, it gives CASSPWTGSDTGELFF.